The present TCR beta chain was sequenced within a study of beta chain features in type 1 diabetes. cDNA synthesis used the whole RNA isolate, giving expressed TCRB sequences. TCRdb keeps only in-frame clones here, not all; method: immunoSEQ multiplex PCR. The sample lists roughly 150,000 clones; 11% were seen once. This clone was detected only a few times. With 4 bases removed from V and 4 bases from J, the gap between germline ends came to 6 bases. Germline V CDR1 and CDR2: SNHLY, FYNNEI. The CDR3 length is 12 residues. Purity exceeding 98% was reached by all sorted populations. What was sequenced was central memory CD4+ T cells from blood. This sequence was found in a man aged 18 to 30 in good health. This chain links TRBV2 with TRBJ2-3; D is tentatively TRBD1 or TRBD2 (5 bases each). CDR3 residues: CASSGDADTQYF. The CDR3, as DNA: TGTGCCAGCAGTGGGGACGCAGATACGCAGTATTTT. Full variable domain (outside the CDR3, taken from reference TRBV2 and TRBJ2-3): EPEVTQTPSHQVTQMGQEVILRCVPISNHLYFYWYRQILGQKVEFLVSFYNNEISEKSEIFDDQFSVERPDGSNFTLKIRSTKLEDSAMYFCASSGDADTQYFGPGTRLTVL.